This T cell receptor beta chain was recorded in a study of preoperative IRX-2 immunotherapy in early breast cancer. Treatment here: preoperative locoregional IRX-2 cytokine immunotherapy. Samples came from a phase Ib trial of preoperative locoregional IRX-2 cytokine immunotherapy. Libraries were prepared by immunoSEQ multiplex PCR; TCRdb keeps only in-frame clonotypes and omits some of them. The sample lists approximately 27,000 clones; around four fifths were seen once. The source was lymph node tissue, collected after IRX-2 immunotherapy. This TCR was sampled from a human donor with breast cancer.

The CDR3 sequence is CASSEGGTLAGELFF. The CDR3 bases that were read are TGTGCCAGCAGTGAAGGGGGGACCCTAGCCGGGGAGCTGTTT. V and J are TRBV6-1 and TRBJ2-2; the D call may be TRBD1 or TRBD2 (5 bases each). The read comes to an end 1 residue before the CDR3 does, leaving the germline J gene to fill in the end. The ends were cut back, 1 base at V and 6 bases at J, with 12 bases in the middle. The CDR3 loop spans 15 amino acids. The germline V gene has CDR1 MNHNS and CDR2 SASEGT.